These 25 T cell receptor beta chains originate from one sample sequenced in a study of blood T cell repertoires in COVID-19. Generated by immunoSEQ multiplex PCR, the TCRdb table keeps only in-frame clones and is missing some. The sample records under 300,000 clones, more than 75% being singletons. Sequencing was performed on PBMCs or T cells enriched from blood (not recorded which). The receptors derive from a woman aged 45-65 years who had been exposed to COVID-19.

For the CDR3, the DNA is TGTGCCAGCAGCCCGTGGACAGCTCAAGAGACCCAGTACTTC. This sequence encodes CASSPWTAQETQYF. The J gene is TRBJ2-5, the V gene TRBV9, with D perhaps TRBD1 (6 bases). V was clipped by 4 bases and J by 2 bases, with 12 bases between them. CDR3 length: 14 amino acids. The germline V gene encodes CDR1 SGDLS and CDR2 YYNGEE.

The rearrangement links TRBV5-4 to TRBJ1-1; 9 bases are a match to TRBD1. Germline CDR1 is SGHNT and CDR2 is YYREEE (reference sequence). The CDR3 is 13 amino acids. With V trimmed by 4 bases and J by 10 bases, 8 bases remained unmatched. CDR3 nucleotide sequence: TGTGCCAGCAGCCGGGACAGGGAATTCGGAGCTTTCTTT. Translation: CASSRDREFGAFF. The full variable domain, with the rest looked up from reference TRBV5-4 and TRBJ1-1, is ETGVTQSPTHLIKTRGQQVTLRCSSQSGHNTVSWYQQALGQGPQFIFQYYREEENGRGNFPPRFSGLQFPNYSSELNVNALELDDSALYLCASSRDREFGAFFGQGTRLTVV.

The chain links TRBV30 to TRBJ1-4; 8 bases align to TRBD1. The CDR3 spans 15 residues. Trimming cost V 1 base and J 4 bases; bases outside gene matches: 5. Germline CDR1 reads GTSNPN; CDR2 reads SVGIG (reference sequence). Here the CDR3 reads CAWSALDRGNEKLFF. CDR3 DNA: TGTGCCTGGAGTGCCCTCGACAGGGGTAATGAAAAACTGTTTTTT.

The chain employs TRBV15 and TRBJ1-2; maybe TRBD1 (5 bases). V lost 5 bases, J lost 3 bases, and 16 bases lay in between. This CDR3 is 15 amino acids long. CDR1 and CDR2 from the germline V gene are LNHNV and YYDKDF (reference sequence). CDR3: CATSGSVGLDYGYTF. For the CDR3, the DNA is TGTGCCACCAGCGGGTCGGTGGGGCTGGACTATGGCTACACCTTC.

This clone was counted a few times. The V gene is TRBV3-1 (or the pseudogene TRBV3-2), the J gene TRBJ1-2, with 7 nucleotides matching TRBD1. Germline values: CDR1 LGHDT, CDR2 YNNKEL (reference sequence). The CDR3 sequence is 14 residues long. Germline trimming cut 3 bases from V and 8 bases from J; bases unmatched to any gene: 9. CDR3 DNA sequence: TGTGCCAGCAGCCACACTGACAGGGTCGGAGGCTACACCTTC. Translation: CASSHTDRVGGYTF.

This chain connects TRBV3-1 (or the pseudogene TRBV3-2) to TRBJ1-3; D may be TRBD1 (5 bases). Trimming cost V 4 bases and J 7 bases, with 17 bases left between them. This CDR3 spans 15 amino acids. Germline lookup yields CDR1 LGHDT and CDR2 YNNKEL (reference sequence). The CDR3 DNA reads TGTGCCAGCAGCCTAGAAGGGGCACCCCGTAACACCATATATTTT. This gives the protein CASSLEGAPRNTIYF.

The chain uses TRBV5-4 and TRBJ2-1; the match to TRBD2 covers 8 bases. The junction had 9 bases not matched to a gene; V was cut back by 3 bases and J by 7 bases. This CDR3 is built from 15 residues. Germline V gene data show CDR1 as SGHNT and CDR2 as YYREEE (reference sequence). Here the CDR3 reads CASSSTGRGANEQFF. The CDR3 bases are TGTGCCAGCAGCTCCACGGGGCGGGGGGCTAATGAGCAGTTCTTC.

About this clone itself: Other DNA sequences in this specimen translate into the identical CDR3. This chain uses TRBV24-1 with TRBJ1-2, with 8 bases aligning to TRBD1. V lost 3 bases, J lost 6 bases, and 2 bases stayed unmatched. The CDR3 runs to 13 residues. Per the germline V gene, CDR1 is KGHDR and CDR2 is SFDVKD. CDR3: CATSDPTGDGYTF. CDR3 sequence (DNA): TGTGCCACCAGTGATCCGACAGGGGATGGCTACACCTTC.

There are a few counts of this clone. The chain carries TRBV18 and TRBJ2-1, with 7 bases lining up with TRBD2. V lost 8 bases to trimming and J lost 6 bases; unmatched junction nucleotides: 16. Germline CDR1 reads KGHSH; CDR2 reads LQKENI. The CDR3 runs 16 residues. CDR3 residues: CASTRLDLGRVNEQFF. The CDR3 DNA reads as TGTGCCAGCACCCGACTAGACCTAGGGAGGGTCAATGAGCAGTTCTTC.

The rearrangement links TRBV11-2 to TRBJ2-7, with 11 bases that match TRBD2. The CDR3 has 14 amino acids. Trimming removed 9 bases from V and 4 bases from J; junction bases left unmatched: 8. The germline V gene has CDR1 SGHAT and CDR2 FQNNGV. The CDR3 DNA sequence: TGTGCCAGTTCGCGACTAGCGGGGCGGTACGAGCAGTACTTC. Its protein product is CASSRLAGRYEQYF.

The CDR3: CATRSPLSTEAFF. In DNA form, the CDR3 reads TGTGCCACCAGGTCCCCGTTGAGTACTGAAGCTTTCTTT. The rearrangement joins TRBV24-1 to TRBJ1-1; D is ambiguous. The ends were cut back, 7 bases at V and 5 bases at J, with 13 bases in the middle. CDR1 and CDR2 (germline): KGHDR, SFDVKD. This CDR3 has 13 residues.

CDR3 sequence: CASSPRDSMNTEAFF. CDR3 coding DNA: TGTGCCAGCAGCCCCCGGGACAGCATGAACACTGAAGCTTTCTTT. The genes are TRBV9 and TRBJ1-1; TRBD1 matches 7 bases. V lost 4 bases and J lost 0; bases outside the gene matches: 6. Germline V gene sequence: CDR1 SGDLS, CDR2 YYNGEE. The CDR3 sequence is 15 residues long. Based on the CDR3 plus reference TRBV9 and TRBJ1-1, the full variable domain is DSGVTQTPKHLITATGQRVTLRCSPRSGDLSVYWYQQSLDQGLQFLIQYYNGEERAKGNILERFSAQQFPDLHSELNLSSLELGDSALYFCASSPRDSMNTEAFFGQGTRLTVV.

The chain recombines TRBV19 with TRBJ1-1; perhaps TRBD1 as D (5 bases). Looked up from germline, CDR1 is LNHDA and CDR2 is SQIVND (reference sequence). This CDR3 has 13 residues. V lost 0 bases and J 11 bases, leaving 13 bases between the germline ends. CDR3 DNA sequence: TGTGCCAGTAGTATAGAAGACAGCCAAGAGGCTTTCTTT. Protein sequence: CASSIEDSQEAFF.

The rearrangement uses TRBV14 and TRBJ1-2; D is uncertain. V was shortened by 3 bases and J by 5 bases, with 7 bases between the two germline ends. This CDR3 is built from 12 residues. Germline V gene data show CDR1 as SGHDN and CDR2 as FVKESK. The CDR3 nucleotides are TGTGCCAGCAGCCACACAGAGTATGGCTACACCTTC. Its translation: CASSHTEYGYTF.

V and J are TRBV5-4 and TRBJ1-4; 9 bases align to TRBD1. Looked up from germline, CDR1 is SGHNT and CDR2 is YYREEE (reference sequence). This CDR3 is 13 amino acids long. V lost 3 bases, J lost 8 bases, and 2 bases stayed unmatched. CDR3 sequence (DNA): TGTGCCAGCAGCTACGGACAGGGGGAAAAACTGTTTTTT. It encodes CASSYGQGEKLFF.

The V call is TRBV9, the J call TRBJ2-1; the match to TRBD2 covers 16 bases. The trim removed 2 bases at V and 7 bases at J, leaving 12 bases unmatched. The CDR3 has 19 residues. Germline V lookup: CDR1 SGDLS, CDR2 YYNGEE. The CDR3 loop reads CASSVRSGTSGGAVNEQFF. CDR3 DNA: TGTGCCAGCAGCGTTAGATCCGGGACTAGCGGGGGGGCCGTGAATGAGCAGTTCTTC.

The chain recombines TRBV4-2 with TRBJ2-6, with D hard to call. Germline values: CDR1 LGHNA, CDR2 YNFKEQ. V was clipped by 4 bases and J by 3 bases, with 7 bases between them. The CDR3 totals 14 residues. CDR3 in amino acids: CASSPRDGANVLTF. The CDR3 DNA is TGTGCCAGCAGCCCCCGAGATGGGGCCAACGTCCTGACTTTC.

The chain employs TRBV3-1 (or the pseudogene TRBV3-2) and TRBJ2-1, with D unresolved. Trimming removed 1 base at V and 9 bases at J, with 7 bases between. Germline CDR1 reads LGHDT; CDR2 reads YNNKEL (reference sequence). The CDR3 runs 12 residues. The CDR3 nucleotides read TGTGCCAGCAGCCAAGTTAATCGTGAGCAGTTCTTC. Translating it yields CASSQVNREQFF.

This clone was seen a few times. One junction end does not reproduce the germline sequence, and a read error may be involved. The CDR3, as DNA: TGTGCCAGCAGAACCCAGGGGCTGAAAACTGAAGCTTTCTTT. Translation: CASRTQGLKTEAFF. The chain is built from TRBV28 and TRBJ1-1; a possible D gene is TRBD1 (6 bases). CDR1 is MDHEN, CDR2 SYDVKM, per germline. The CDR3 runs 14 residues.

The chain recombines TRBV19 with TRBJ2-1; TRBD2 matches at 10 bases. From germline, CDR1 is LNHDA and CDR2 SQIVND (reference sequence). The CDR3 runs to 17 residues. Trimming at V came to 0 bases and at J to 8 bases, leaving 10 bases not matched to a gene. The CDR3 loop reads CASSIDLQRGGRDEQFF. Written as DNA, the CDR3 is TGTGCCAGTAGTATAGACCTGCAGCGGGGGGGCCGGGATGAGCAGTTCTTC.

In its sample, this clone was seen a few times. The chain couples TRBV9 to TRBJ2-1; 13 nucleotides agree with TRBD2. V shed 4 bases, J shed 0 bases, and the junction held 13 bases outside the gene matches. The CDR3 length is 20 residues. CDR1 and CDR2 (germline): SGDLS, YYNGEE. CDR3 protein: CASSTNRLAGGLSSYNEQFF. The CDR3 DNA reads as TGTGCCAGCAGCACTAACCGACTAGCGGGGGGCCTAAGCTCCTACAATGAGCAGTTCTTC.

CDR3 nucleotide sequence: TGTGCCAGCAGAACTGACAGCCAAGAGACCCAGTACTTC. This encodes CASRTDSQETQYF. The chain is built from TRBV28 and TRBJ2-5; weak D call: TRBD1 (5 bases). Germline V gene lookup returns CDR1 MDHEN and CDR2 SYDVKM. Trimming pared 6 bases from V and 1 base from J, leaving 9 bases between. The CDR3 contains 13 residues.

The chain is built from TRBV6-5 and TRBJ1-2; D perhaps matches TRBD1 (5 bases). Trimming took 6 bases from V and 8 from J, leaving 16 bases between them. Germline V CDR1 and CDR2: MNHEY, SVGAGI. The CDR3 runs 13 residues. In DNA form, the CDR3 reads TGTGCCAGCAGGGTCCAGGGTAGTTACGGCTACACCTTC. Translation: CASRVQGSYGYTF.

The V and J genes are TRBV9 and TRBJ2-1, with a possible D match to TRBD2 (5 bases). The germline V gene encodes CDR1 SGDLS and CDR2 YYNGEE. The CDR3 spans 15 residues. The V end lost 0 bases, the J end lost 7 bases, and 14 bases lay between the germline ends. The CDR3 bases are TGTGCCAGCAGCGTAGCTGACGGGGTAGGGAATGAGCAGTTCTTC. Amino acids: CASSVADGVGNEQFF.

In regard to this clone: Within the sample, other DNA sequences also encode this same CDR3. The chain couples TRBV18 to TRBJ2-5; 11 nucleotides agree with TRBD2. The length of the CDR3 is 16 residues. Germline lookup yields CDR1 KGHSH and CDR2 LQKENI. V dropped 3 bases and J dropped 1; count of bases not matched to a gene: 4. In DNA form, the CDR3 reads TGTGCCAGCTCACCCCTAGCGGGGGGACCCCAAGAGACCCAGTACTTC. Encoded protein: CASSPLAGGPQETQYF.